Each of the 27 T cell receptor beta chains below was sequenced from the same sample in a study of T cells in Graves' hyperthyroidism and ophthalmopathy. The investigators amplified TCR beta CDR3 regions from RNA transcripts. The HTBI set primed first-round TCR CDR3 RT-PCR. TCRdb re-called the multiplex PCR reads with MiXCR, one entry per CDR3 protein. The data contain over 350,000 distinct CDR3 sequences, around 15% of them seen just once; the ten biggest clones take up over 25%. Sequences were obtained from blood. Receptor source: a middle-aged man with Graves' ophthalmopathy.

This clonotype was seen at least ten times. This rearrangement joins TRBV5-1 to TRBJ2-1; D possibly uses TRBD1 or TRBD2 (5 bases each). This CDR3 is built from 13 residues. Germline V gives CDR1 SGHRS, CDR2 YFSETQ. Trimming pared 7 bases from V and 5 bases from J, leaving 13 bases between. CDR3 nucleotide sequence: TGCGCCAGCGGGACCATTAGGGACAATGAGCAGTTCTTC. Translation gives CASGTIRDNEQFF.

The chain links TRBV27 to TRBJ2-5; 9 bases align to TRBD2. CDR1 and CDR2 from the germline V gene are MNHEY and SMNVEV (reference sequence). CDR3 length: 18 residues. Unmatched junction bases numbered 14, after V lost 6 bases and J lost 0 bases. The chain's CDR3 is CASRPLGGGRGYQETQYF. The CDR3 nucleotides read TGTGCCAGCAGACCCTTGGGTGGCGGGAGGGGGTACCAAGAGACCCAGTACTTC.

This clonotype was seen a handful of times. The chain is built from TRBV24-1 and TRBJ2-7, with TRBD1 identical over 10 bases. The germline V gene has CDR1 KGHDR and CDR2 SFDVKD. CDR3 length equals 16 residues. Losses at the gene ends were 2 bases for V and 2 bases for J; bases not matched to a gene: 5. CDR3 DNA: TGTGCCACCAGTGATTCCGGGACAGGGGCCGCCTACGAGCAGTACTTC. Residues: CATSDSGTGAAYEQYF.

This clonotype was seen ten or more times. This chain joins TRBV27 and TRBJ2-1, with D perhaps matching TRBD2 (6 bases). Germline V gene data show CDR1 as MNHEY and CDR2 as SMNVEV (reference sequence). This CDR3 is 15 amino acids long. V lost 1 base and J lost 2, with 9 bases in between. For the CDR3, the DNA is TGTGCCAGCAGTTTATTTAGCGGTCCCTACAATGAGCAGTTCTTC. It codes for CASSLFSGPYNEQFF.

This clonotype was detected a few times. This CDR3 is CASSLGTGSFNQPQHF. CDR3 nucleotide sequence: TGTGCCAGCAGTCTAGGGACAGGGTCCTTCAATCAGCCCCAGCATTTT. V is TRBV28 and J is TRBJ1-5; 9 bases map to TRBD1. The length of the CDR3 is 16 residues. From germline, CDR1 is MDHEN and CDR2 SYDVKM. J lost 3 bases, V lost 5 bases, and 8 bases had no gene match.

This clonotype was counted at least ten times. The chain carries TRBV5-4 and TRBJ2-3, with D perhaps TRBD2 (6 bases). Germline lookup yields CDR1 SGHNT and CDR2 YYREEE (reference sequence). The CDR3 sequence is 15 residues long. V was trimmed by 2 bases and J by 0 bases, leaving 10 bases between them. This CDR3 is CASSFLSGSTDTQYF. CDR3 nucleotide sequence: TGTGCCAGCAGCTTCCTTAGCGGAAGCACAGATACGCAGTATTTT.

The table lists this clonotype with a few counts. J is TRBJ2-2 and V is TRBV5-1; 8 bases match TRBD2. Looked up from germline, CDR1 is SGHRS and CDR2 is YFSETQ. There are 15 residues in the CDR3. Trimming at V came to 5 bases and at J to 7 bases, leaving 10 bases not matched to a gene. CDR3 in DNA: TGCGCCAGCAGATCCGGGACTAGTAGTTTCGGGGAGCTGTTTTTT. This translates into CASRSGTSSFGELFF.

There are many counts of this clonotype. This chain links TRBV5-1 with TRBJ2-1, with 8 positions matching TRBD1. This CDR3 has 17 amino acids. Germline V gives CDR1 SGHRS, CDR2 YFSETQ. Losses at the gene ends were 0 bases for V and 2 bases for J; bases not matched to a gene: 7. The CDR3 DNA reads TGCGCCAGCAGCTTGGTAGTCGGGACAGGACCCTACAATGAGCAGTTCTTC. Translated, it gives CASSLVVGTGPYNEQFF.

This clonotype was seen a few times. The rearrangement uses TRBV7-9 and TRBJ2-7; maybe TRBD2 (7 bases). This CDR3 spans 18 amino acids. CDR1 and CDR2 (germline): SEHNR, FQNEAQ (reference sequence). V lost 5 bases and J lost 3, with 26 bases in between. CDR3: CASSPRGGWGSPGYEQYF. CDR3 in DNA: TGTGCCAGCAGCCCGAGGGGGGGTTGGGGCAGCCCAGGCTACGAGCAGTACTTC.

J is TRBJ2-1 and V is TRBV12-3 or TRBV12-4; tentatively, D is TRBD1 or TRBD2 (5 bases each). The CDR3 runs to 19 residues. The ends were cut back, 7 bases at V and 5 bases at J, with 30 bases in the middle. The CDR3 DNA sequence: TGTGCCAGCACCCACTCCGGGACCCTAACCCCCCGATGGCACAATGAGCAGTTCTTC. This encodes CASTHSGTLTPRWHNEQFF.

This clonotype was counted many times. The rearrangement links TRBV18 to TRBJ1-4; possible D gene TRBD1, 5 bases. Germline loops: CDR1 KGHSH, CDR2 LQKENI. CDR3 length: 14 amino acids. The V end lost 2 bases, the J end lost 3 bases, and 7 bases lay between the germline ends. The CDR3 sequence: CASSPGAANEKLFF. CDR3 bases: TGTGCCAGCTCACCAGGGGCCGCTAATGAAAAACTGTTTTTT.

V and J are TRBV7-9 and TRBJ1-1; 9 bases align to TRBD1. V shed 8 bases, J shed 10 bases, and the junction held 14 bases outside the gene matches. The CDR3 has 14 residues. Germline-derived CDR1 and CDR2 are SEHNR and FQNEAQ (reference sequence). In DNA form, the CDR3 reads TGTGCCAGCGGATTTGGGGACAGGGTATCGGTAGCTTTCTTT. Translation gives CASGFGDRVSVAFF.

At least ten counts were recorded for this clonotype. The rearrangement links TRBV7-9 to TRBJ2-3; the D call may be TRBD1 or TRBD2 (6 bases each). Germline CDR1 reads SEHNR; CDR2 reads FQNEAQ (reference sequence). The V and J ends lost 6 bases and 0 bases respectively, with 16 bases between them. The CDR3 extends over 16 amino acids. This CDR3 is CASRPEGGASTDTQYF. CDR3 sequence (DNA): TGTGCCAGCAGGCCCGAGGGGGGCGCTAGCACAGATACGCAGTATTTT.

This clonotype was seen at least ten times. The CDR3 DNA reads as TGTGCCAGCAGCTTATCTGTGACGGGTACCCAGTACTTC. Translated, it gives CASSLSVTGTQYF. The V and J genes are TRBV7-9 and TRBJ2-5; D not certain. The germline V gene encodes CDR1 SEHNR and CDR2 FQNEAQ (reference sequence). The CDR3 covers 13 residues. Trimming shortened V by 2 bases and J by 8 bases, and 12 bases separated the two germline ends.

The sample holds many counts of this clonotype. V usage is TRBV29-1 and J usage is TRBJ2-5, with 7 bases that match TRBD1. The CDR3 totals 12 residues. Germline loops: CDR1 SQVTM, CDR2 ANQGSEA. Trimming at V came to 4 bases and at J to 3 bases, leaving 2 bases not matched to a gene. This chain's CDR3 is CSVGDREETQYF. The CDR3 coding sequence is TGCAGCGTTGGAGACAGGGAAGAGACCCAGTACTTC. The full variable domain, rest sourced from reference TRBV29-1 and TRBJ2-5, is SAVISQKPSRDICQRGTSLTIQCQVDSQVTMMFWYRQQPGQSLTLIATANQGSEATYESGFVIDKFPISRPNLTFSTLTVSNMSPEDSSIYLCSVGDREETQYFGPGTRLLVL.

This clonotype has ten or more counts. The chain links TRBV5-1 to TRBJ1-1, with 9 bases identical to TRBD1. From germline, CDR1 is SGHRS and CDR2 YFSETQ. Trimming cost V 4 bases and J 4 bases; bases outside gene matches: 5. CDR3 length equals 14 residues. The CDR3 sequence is CASSPPGQGTEAFF. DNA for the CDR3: TGCGCCAGCAGCCCGCCGGGACAGGGCACTGAAGCTTTCTTT.

The CDR3: CASSKMTGSDGYTF. CDR3 sequence (DNA): TGTGCCAGCAGTAAAATGACAGGCTCGGATGGCTACACCTTC. This chain connects TRBV28 to TRBJ1-2, with TRBD1 as a possible D gene (6 bases). The CDR3 is 14 amino acids. V lost 5 bases, J lost 6 bases, and 16 bases lay in between. CDR1 and CDR2 from the germline V gene are MDHEN and SYDVKM.

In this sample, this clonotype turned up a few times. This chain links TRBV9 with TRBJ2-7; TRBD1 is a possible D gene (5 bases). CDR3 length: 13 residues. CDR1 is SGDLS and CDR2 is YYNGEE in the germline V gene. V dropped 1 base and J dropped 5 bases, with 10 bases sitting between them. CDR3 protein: CASSVLAGNEQYF. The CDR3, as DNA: TGTGCCAGCAGCGTATTGGCAGGGAACGAGCAGTACTTC.

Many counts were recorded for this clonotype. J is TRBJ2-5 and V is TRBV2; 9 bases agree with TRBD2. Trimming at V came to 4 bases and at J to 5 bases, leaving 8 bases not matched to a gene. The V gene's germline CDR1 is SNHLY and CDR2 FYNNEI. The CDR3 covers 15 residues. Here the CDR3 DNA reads TGTGCCAGCAGTGGAGGTAGCGGGAGTCGGGAGACCCAGTACTTC. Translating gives CASSGGSGSRETQYF.

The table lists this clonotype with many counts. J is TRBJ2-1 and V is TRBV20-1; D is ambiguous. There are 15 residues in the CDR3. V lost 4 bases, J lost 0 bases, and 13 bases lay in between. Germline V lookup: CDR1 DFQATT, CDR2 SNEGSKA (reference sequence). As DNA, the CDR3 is TGCAGTGCTATCTTCCCCCCCCTCTCCTACAATGAGCAGTTCTTC. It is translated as CSAIFPPLSYNEQFF.

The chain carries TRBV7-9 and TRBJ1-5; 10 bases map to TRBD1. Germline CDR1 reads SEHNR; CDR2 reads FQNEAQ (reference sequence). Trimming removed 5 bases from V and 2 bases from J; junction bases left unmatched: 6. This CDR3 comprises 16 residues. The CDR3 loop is CASSPVGQGRNQPQHF. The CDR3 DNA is TGTGCCAGCAGCCCCGTGGGACAGGGGCGCAATCAGCCCCAGCATTTT.

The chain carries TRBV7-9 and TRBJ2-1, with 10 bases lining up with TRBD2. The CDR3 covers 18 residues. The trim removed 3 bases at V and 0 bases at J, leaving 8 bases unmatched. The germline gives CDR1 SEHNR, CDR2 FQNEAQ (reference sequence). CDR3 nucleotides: TGTGCCAGCAGCTTTGCTAGCGGGAGTTCTAGCTCCTACAATGAGCAGTTCTTC. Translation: CASSFASGSSSSYNEQFF.

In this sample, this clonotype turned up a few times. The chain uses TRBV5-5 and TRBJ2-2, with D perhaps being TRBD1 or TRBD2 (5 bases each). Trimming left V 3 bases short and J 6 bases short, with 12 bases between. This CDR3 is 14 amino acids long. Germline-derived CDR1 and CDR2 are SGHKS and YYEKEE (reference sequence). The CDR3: CASSYLGEPGELFF. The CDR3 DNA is TGTGCCAGCAGCTATCTGGGGGAGCCCGGGGAGCTGTTTTTT. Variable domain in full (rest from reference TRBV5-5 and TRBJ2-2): DAGVTQSPTHLIKTRGQQVTLRCSPISGHKSVSWYQQVLGQGPQFIFQYYEKEERGRGNFPDRFSARQFPNYSSELNVNALLLGDSALYLCASSYLGEPGELFFGEGSRLTVL.

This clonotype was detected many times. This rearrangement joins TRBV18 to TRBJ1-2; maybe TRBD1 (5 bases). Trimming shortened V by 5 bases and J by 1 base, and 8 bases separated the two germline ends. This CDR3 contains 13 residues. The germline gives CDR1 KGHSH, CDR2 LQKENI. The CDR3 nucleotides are TGTGCCAGCTCAAAAGACAGTAACTATGGCTACACCTTC. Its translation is CASSKDSNYGYTF.

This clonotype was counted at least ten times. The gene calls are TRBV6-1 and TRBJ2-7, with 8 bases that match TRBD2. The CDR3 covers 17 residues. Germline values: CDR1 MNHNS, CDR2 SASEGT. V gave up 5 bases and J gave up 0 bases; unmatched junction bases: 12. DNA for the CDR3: TGTGCCAGCAGTTCTGGCGGGGAGCGGGGGAGCTCCTACGAGCAGTACTTC. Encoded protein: CASSSGGERGSSYEQYF.

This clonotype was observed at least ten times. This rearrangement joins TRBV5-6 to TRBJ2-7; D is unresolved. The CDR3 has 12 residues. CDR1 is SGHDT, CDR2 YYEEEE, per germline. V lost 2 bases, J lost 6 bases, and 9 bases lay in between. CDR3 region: CASSFLRAEQYF. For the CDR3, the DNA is TGTGCCAGCAGCTTTCTTCGAGCCGAGCAGTACTTC.

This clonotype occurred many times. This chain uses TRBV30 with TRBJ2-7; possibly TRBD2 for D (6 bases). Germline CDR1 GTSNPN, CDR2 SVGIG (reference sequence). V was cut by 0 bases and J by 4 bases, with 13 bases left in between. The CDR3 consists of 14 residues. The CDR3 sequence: CAWSVLGGVYEQYF. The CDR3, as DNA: TGTGCCTGGAGTGTACTGGGGGGAGTTTACGAGCAGTACTTC. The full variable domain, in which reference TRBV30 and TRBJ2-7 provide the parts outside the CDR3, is SQTIHQWPATLVQPVGSPLSLECTVEGTSNPNLYWYRQAAGRGLQLLFYSVGIGQISSEVPQNLSASRPQDRQFILSSKKLLLSDSGFYLCAWSVLGGVYEQYFGPGTRLTVT.